The rows below give T cell receptor beta chains drawn from one sample of a study of technical replicates of blood from a handful of donors. Clones were sequenced by immunoSEQ multiplex PCR, and TCRdb holds only the in-frame ones, with some missing. The repertoire holds 79,000 or so clones, with roughly 91% as singletons. The sample was T cells isolated from PBMCs. These receptor sequences come from a human donor in good health. CDR3s include the opening cysteine and the closing phenylalanine or tryptophan. The D gene is left open where the match is weak. Not all rows give a size; the values are once, few, many and, for expanded clones, a class.

>NA|NA|TRBV29-1|TRBJ2-7
CSVTGTGLVGGSTYEQYF
TGCAGCGTTACGGGGACAGGCCTCGTGGGGGGGAGCACCTACGAGCAGTACTTC
>NA|NA|TRBV6-1|TRBJ1-4
CASSELRVDNEKLFF
TGTGCCAGCAGTGAACTCCGGGTCGATAATGAAAAACTGTTTTTT
>TRBD2|NA|TRBV30|TRBJ2-3
CAWSNSGSQPTDTQYF
TGTGCCTGGAGTAACAGCGGGAGTCAACCCACAGATACGCAGTATTTT
>NA|NA|TRBV25-1|TRBJ1-2
CASSEWEGSERNYGYTF
TGTGCCAGCAGTGAATGGGAGGGAAGTGAACGGAACTATGGCTACACCTTC
>NA|NA|TRBV5-6|TRBJ2-7
CASSGAGTDVYEQYF
TGTGCCAGCAGCGGTGCCGGGACTGATGTTTACGAGCAGTACTTC
>NA|NA|TRBV11-2|TRBJ2-7
CASSSGLAYSYEQYF
TGTGCCAGCAGCTCGGGACTGGCTTACTCCTACGAGCAGTACTTC
>TRBD1|NA|TRBV28|TRBJ2-5
CASRWIEGETGEETQYF
TGTGCCAGCAGATGGATTGAGGGGGAGACAGGGGAAGAGACCCAGTACTTC
>TRBD2|NA|TRBV7-8|TRBJ2-3
CASSLFGLAVETDTQYF
TGTGCCAGCAGCTTATTCGGACTAGCGGTCGAAACAGATACGCAGTATTTT
>TRBD1|NA|TRBV4-1|TRBJ1-2
CASSQPGQKAFGYTF
TGCGCCAGCAGCCAGCCGGGACAGAAGGCCTTTGGCTACACCTTC
>TRBD2|NA|TRBV6-1|TRBJ2-1
CASIPRLAGGNEQFF
TGTGCCAGCATCCCTCGATTAGCGGGAGGTAATGAGCAGTTCTTC
>TRBD2|NA|TRBV27|TRBJ2-1
CASMGTSPYEQFF
TGTGCCAGCATGGGGACTAGCCCCTATGAGCAGTTCTTC
>NA|NA|TRBV18|TRBJ2-5
CASSPPFGEANQETQYF
TGTGCCAGCTCACCACCGTTTGGGGAGGCAAACCAAGAGACCCAGTACTTC
>TRBD1|NA|TRBV28|TRBJ2-1
CASSGTGAYNEQFF
TGTGCCAGCTCCGGGACAGGGGCCTACAATGAGCAGTTCTTC
>NA|NA|TRBV30|TRBJ2-7
CAWEPLTWERHF
TGTGCCTGGGAGCCCCTGACCTGGGAGAGGCACTTC
>NA|NA|TRBV19|TRBJ1-1
CASSIPGYTEAFF
TGTGCCAGTAGTATTCCAGGCTACACTGAAGCTTTCTTT
>NA|NA|TRBV7-9|TRBJ2-5
CASSPPGLDEGTQYF
TGTGCCAGCAGCCCGCCGGGTTTGGACGAGGGGACCCAGTACTTC
>NA|NA|TRBV5-1|TRBJ2-7
CASSSDGNGQLTYEQYF
TGCGCCAGCAGCTCTGATGGTAACGGACAGTTGACCTACGAGCAGTACTTC
>TRBD2|NA|TRBV7-2|TRBJ2-7
CASSLDGGAREQYF
TGTGCCAGCAGCTTAGACGGGGGGGCCCGCGAGCAGTACTTC
>NA|NA|TRBV2|TRBJ2-7
CASNTPGSYEQYF
TGTGCCAGCAATACCCCAGGGTCCTACGAGCAGTACTTC
>TRBD2|NA|TRBV7-9|TRBJ2-5
CASSWGLAGLQETQYF
TGTGCCAGCAGCTGGGGACTAGCGGGCCTACAAGAGACCCAGTACTTC
>TRBD1|NA|TRBV7-2|TRBJ2-1
CASSLPDRVPYNEQFF
TGTGCCAGCAGCTTACCCGACAGGGTGCCCTACAATGAGCAGTTCTTC
>NA|NA|TRBV5-1|TRBJ1-4
CASSFEQEEKLFF
TGCGCCAGCAGCTTTGAACAGGAGGAAAAACTGTTTTTT
>NA|NA|TRBV5-1|TRBJ2-7
CASRLASPPYEQYF
TGCGCCAGCAGATTAGCGTCACCCCCCTACGAGCAGTACTTC
>NA|NA|TRBV5-1|TRBJ2-7
CASSFNTGRDEQYF
TGCGCCAGCAGCTTTAATACAGGGCGAGACGAGCAGTACTTC
>NA|NA|TRBV28|TRBJ1-1
CASSLLIRNTEAFF
TGTGCCAGCAGTCTCCTGATTAGGAACACTGAAGCTTTCTTT
>NA|NA|TRBV7-9|TRBJ2-7
CASSVDEAYEQYF
TGTGCCAGCAGCGTCGATGAGGCCTACGAGCAGTACTTC
>TRBD2|NA|TRBV11-3|TRBJ2-3
CASRTRASGSDTQYF
TGTGCCAGCAGAACTCGGGCTAGCGGATCAGATACGCAGTATTTT
>TRBD2|NA|TRBV5-5|TRBJ2-7
CASSRPGGEATYEQYF
TGTGCCAGCAGCCGACCGGGGGGGGAGGCTACCTACGAGCAGTACTTC
>TRBD2|NA|TRBV11-2|TRBJ2-3
CASRGIGGRASTDTQYF
TGTGCCAGCAGAGGAATAGGCGGGAGGGCTAGCACAGATACGCAGTATTTT
>NA|NA|TRBV10-1|TRBJ2-5
CASSVGGPGETQYF
TGCGCCAGCAGTGTCGGGGGGCCCGGGGAGACCCAGTACTTC
>NA|once|TRBV5-1|TRBJ2-1
CASSFDGTYNEQFF
TGCGCCAGCAGCTTCGACGGGACCTACAATGAGCAGTTCTTC
>NA|NA|TRBV11-1|TRBJ2-1
CASSPLADEQFF
TGTGCCAGCAGTCCCCTAGCCGATGAGCAGTTCTTC
>TRBD1|NA|TRBV6-5|TRBJ2-1
CASADRGEQFF
TGTGCCAGTGCGGACAGGGGTGAGCAGTTCTTC
>NA|NA|TRBV4-1|TRBJ2-1
CASSQGLASSYNEQFF
TGCGCCAGCAGCCAAGGGCTAGCGAGCTCCTACAATGAGCAGTTCTTC
>NA|NA|TRBV29-1|TRBJ1-5
CSVRNGEYPSDQPQHF
TGCAGCGTTAGGAACGGGGAATATCCATCCGATCAGCCCCAGCATTTT
>NA|once|TRBV5-1|TRBJ2-7
CASSSTRTYEQYF
TGCGCCAGCAGCTCGACAAGGACCTACGAGCAGTACTTC
>NA|NA|TRBV7-9|TRBJ1-1
CASSSQRADTEAFF
TGTGCCAGCAGCTCGCAGCGAGCGGACACTGAAGCTTTCTTT
>NA|NA|TRBV6-5|TRBJ1-1
CASSLNMNTEAFF
TGTGCCAGCAGTTTGAACATGAACACTGAAGCTTTCTTT
>TRBD1|NA|TRBV6-5|TRBJ2-7
CASSLNRGYQYF
TGTGCCAGCAGTTTAAACAGGGGGTATCAGTACTTC
>TRBD2|NA|TRBV9|TRBJ2-5
CASSETSGQETQYF
TGTGCCAGCAGCGAGACTAGCGGGCAAGAGACCCAGTACTTC
>NA|NA|TRBV27|TRBJ1-2
CASSSAAVAYGYTF
TGTGCCAGCAGTTCTGCCGCCGTAGCCTATGGCTACACCTTC
>TRBD1|NA|TRBV5-1|TRBJ2-5
CATTPGTGEETQYF
TGCGCCACCACCCCCGGGACAGGGGAAGAGACCCAGTACTTC
>TRBD1|NA|TRBV14|TRBJ2-7
CASSQAWIMTGLYEQYF
TGTGCCAGCAGCCAAGCCTGGATTATGACAGGGCTCTACGAGCAGTACTTC
>NA|NA|TRBV7-9|TRBJ2-5
CASSSQGRETQYF
TGTGCCAGCAGCTCACAGGGTAGAGAGACCCAGTACTTC
>TRBD2|NA|TRBV6-5|TRBJ2-5
CASSYTLGTSDETQYF
TGTGCCAGCAGTTACACCTTAGGGACTAGTGATGAGACCCAGTACTTC
>NA|NA|TRBV5-4|TRBJ1-1
CASTGGGGTEAFF
TGTGCCAGCACCGGGGGGGGAGGCACTGAAGCTTTCTTT
>NA|NA|TRBV5-6|TRBJ1-6
CASSLGPTGKGSSPLHF
TGTGCCAGCAGCTTGGGACCCACAGGGAAAGGAAGTTCACCCCTCCACTTT
>NA|NA|TRBV5-1|TRBJ1-2
CASSSTGLRDYGYTF
TGCGCCAGCAGCTCTACAGGGCTTCGGGACTATGGCTACACCTTC
>NA|NA|TRBV5-4|TRBJ2-1
CASSFVSAGANEQFF
TGTGCCAGCAGCTTCGTGTCGGCGGGGGCCAATGAGCAGTTCTTC
>TRBD2|NA|TRBV6-1|TRBJ2-2
CASSVLADTGELFF
TGTGCCAGCAGTGTCCTAGCGGACACCGGGGAGCTGTTTTTT